The clone carrying this T cell receptor beta chain came up a few times. The antigen is not known. The TCR beta CDR3 regions underwent amplification using RNA transcripts as the source. The HTBI set primed first-round TCR CDR3 RT-PCR. MiXCR, applied by TCRdb to the multiplex PCR reads, yields one record per CDR3 protein. The sample consists of 300,000 to 450,000 distinct CDR3 sequences, 15% to 17% of them appearing once. The sample belongs to a study of T cells in Graves' hyperthyroidism and ophthalmopathy. Study-level findings and limits: Most clonotypes that expanded in the thyroid above 0.001 also showed up in blood.

Each patient was aged 18 to 65 and had newly diagnosed hyperthyroidism of under 2 months' duration. Diagnoses were made from clinical symptoms, serum measures (thyroxine and TRAb), thyroid ultrasound and orbital computed tomography. The PBMCs had their origin in roughly 9.4 ml of fresh peripheral blood. The CDR3 is made up of 15 amino acids. Germline CDR1 reads MNHNS; CDR2 reads SASEGT. Deletions cut 7 bases from V and 3 bases from J, with 19 bases between. This sequence originates from a woman under 30 with Graves' hyperthyroidism that later progressed to Graves' ophthalmopathy. Material: blood. The chain couples TRBV6-1 to TRBJ2-7, with D unclear. CDR3: CASMVRSQKGYEQYF. CDR3 nucleotide sequence: TGTGCCAGCATGGTACGGTCACAGAAAGGCTACGAGCAGTACTTC.